This T cell receptor beta chain is from a study of T cells in Graves' hyperthyroidism and ophthalmopathy. General study findings and limits: In the blood, most expanded thyroid clonotypes above 0.001 appeared as well. Progression to ophthalmopathy was predicted a median of approximately 6.4 months early.

Trimming stripped 3 bases from V and 4 bases from J, with 21 bases between. The germline V gene encodes CDR1 SEHNR and CDR2 FQNEAQ (reference sequence). This CDR3 has 17 residues. This clonotype was picked up a small number of times. Its antigen is as yet unknown. The investigators amplified TCR beta CDR3 regions from RNA transcripts. The study used the HTBI primer set for a first-round RT-PCR of the TCR CDR3. TCRdb independently ran MiXCR on the multiplex PCR reads; one entry per CDR3 protein. The sample yields roughly 250,000 distinct CDR3 sequences, roughly 20% seen once. The sequenced sample was blood. This chain uses TRBV7-9 with TRBJ1-2; no firm D call. This receptor was taken from a man aged 30-40 years with Graves' ophthalmopathy. The CDR3 loop reads CASSLLRTNISVYGYTF. The DNA for the CDR3 is TGTGCCAGCAGCTTGCTTCGGACCAACATCTCAGTCTATGGCTACACCTTC.